Below, 30 T cell receptor beta chains from the same sample are listed, as sequenced in a study of tumor-infiltrating lymphocytes in primary liver carcinoma. A primer in the constant region served to generate TCR beta cDNA from around 500 ng of total RNA. Each TCR beta library was derived from three nested multiplex PCR rounds that employed slightly modified ARM-PCR. Investigators reported that the first two PCR rounds, at 10 cycles each, used TRBV1-TRBV30 forward primers with a C-beta reverse primer. TCRdb re-called the multiplex PCR reads with MiXCR, one entry per CDR3 protein. The sample has about 120,000 distinct CDR3 sequences, less than 75% seen once. For each extraction, RNA and DNA were obtained together from about 21-30 mg of unsorted bulk tissue. The specimen sequenced was tumor-adjacent normal liver tissue. These receptors were obtained from a woman in her sixties with primary liver carcinoma and hepatitis B virus infection.

With regard to this clonotype: Without the conserved terminal phenylalanine or tryptophan, this CDR3 likely stems from a read error. The chain has TRBV11-2 and TRBJ2-1; the match to TRBD2 covers 11 bases. This CDR3 region has 17 residues. Looked up from germline, CDR1 is SGHAT and CDR2 is FQNNGV. CDR3 in amino acids: CASSPGNSGRAQNEQFY. The CDR3 coding sequence is TGTGCCAGCAGCCCCGGGAATAGCGGGAGGGCGCAGAATGAACAGTTCTAC.

This clonotype appeared many times. The chain has TRBV7-8 and TRBJ2-3; TRBD1 is a possible D gene (5 bases). The V end lost 1 base, the J end lost 3 bases, and 11 bases lay between the germline ends. Per germline, CDR1 SGHVS and CDR2 FQNEAQ. The CDR3 totals 15 residues. The CDR3 protein is CASSLDNRGTDTQYF. CDR3 nucleotides: TGTGCCAGCAGCTTAGATAATAGGGGAACAGATACGCAGTATTTT.

There are a few counts of this clonotype. A much larger clone lies one base from this, so it may be a read error. J is TRBJ1-6 and V is TRBV4-1; D ambiguous. V lost 3 bases, J lost 13 bases, and 13 bases lay in between. Germline V gives CDR1 MGHRA, CDR2 YSYEKL. There are 13 residues in the CDR3. The CDR3 DNA reads TGCGCCAGCAGCCATGATCCCGGCCGGCCCCTCCACTTT. Translating gives CASSHDPGRPLHF.

The DNA of the CDR3 is TGCAGGGTTACCAGGACAGGGGTTTCCCTAAGAATGGAGTACTTC. It encodes CRVTRTGVSLRMEYF. This chain links TRBV29-1 with TRBJ2-7, with TRBD1 matching 9 bases. Germline loops: CDR1 SQVTM, CDR2 ANQGSEA. This CDR3 spans 15 amino acids.

The CDR3 sequence: CSFGTYVGSYGYTF. The CDR3 DNA reads TGCAGCTTTGGAACCTATGTCGGTTCCTATGGCTACACCTTC. The chain uses TRBV29-1 and TRBJ1-2; D is unclear. Trimming removed 8 bases at V and 4 bases at J, with 20 bases between. This CDR3 is built from 14 residues. The germline V gene encodes CDR1 SQVTM and CDR2 ANQGSEA.

On this clonotype: Here the CDR3 omits its conserved ending phenylalanine or tryptophan, so a read error is the likely source. This sequence joins TRBV11-2 and TRBJ2-1, with 8 bases that match TRBD2. The CDR3 is 14 amino acids. The germline V gene has CDR1 SGHAT and CDR2 FQNNGV. The CDR3 DNA sequence: TGTGCCAGCAGTTTAGCGGGAAGGCCGCTTGAGCAGTTCTAC. This translates into CASSLAGRPLEQFY.

Concerning this clonotype: The junction differs from germline at one of its ends, possibly a read error. The chain is built from TRBV11-2 and TRBJ1-1; tentative D call: TRBD1 (6 bases). The CDR3 consists of 15 residues. Germline-derived CDR1 and CDR2 are SGHAT and FQNNGV. The CDR3 DNA reads as TGTGCCAGCAGGCCGAGGGGGAGGGTCATCACTGAGGCTTTCTTT. Translating it yields CASRPRGRVITEAFF.

This clonotype was detected ten times or more. The chain has TRBV6-5 and TRBJ2-4; 7 bases map to TRBD1. CDR3 length: 16 residues. Unmatched junction bases numbered 14, after V lost 6 bases and J lost 6 bases. The germline CDR1 and CDR2 sequences are MNHEY and SVGAGI. Here the CDR3 DNA reads TGTGCCAGCAGCCAAAACCGGGACAGAGTCCCAAACATTCAGTACTTC. Its protein is CASSQNRDRVPNIQYF.

The chain recombines TRBV7-8 with TRBJ2-1; D call uncertain. CDR3 size: 15 residues. The V gene lost 4 bases and the J gene lost 4 bases, with 14 bases spanning the gap. The germline CDR1 and CDR2 sequences are SGHVS and FQNEAQ. CDR3 loop: CASSSRRSTYNEQFF. The CDR3 nucleotides are TGTGCCAGCAGCTCGAGACGGTCCACTTACAATGAGCAGTTCTTC.

This clonotype was counted a few times. This rearrangement joins TRBV12-3 or TRBV12-4 to TRBJ2-7; possibly TRBD1 for D (5 bases). The length of the CDR3 is 14 residues. With 7 bases removed from V and 6 bases from J, the gap between germline ends came to 19 bases. The CDR3: CASNKDRGSCEQYF. The CDR3 bases are TGTGCCAGCAACAAGGATAGGGGCTCTTGCGAGCAGTACTTC.

As concerns this clonotype: A single base separates this from a much larger clone, so it may be a read error. This sequence joins TRBV5-4 and TRBJ2-7; the D gene is possibly TRBD1 (7 bases). CDR3 length equals 14 residues. CDR1 is SGHNT, CDR2 YYREEE, per germline (reference sequence). CDR3 nucleotide sequence: TGTGGCAGCGGCTTGGGGGCAGGGGGGTACGAGCAGTACTTC. Translating gives CGSGLGAGGYEQYF.

This clonotype was found many times. V is TRBV28 and J is TRBJ1-1; 7 bases map to TRBD1. Per the germline V gene, CDR1 is MDHEN and CDR2 is SYDVKM. The CDR3 length is 14 residues. Trimming removed 5 bases from V and 0 bases from J; junction bases left unmatched: 3. The CDR3 DNA follows: TGTGCCAGCAGTGAGACAGGGCTGAACACTGAAGCTTTCTTT. Translated, it gives CASSETGLNTEAFF.

Note on this clonotype: This clone may be a read error of a much larger clone one base away. The CDR3 DNA reads as TGTGCCAGCACCCGCTCCGCGTGTGAAAAACTGTTTTTT. It translates to CASTRSACEKLFF. The gene calls are TRBV7-9 and TRBJ1-4; D is undetermined. Germline loops: CDR1 SEHNR, CDR2 FQNEAQ (reference sequence). Trimming cost V 7 bases and J 7 bases, with 13 bases left between them. The CDR3 totals 13 residues.

A few counts support this clonotype. The chain joins TRBV15 to TRBJ2-1; weak D call: TRBD2 (5 bases). Per germline, CDR1 LNHNV and CDR2 YYDKDF (reference sequence). This CDR3 has 15 amino acids. V gave up 5 bases and J gave up 8 bases, with 19 bases separating them. CDR3 DNA sequence: TGTGCCACCAGCTCCATAGAAACTAGTCTCCATGAGCAGTTCTTC. Amino acids: CATSSIETSLHEQFF.

A word on this clonotype: At one end, the junction sequence differs from germline, possibly due to a read error. The rearrangement links TRBV25-1 to TRBJ2-7, with D possibly matching TRBD1 (5 bases). The germline gives CDR1 MGHDK, CDR2 SYGVNS. The CDR3 consists of 15 residues. The CDR3 reads CARSEFEQASYEQYF. CDR3 DNA: TGTGCCAGAAGTGAATTCGAACAGGCAAGCTACGAGCAGTACTTC.

Note on this clonotype: The junction differs from germline at one of its ends, possibly a read error. This sequence joins TRBV4-1 and TRBJ2-1, with 10 bases lining up with TRBD2. The CDR3 runs to 15 residues. The germline V gene encodes CDR1 MGHRA and CDR2 YSYEKL. CDR3 DNA: TGCGCCAGCAGCCAAGCACTAGCGGGAATCGGTGAGCTGTTCTTC. Amino acid sequence: CASSQALAGIGELFF.

This clonotype was picked up a small number of times. Since a much larger clone is just one base distant, this may be a read error. This CDR3 reads CASSLVSGVDYGYTF. The CDR3 DNA follows: TGTGCCAGCAGCTTGGTCAGTGGTGTGGACTATGGCTACACCTTC. The rearrangement joins TRBV5-6 to TRBJ1-2; D is ambiguous. This CDR3 is 15 amino acids long. The V end lost 0 bases, the J end lost 3 bases, and 12 bases lay between the germline ends. The germline V gene encodes CDR1 SGHDT and CDR2 YYEEEE.

As for this clonotype: Given the absence of the conserved phenylalanine or tryptophan at the CDR3 end, a read error is likely. It is unclear where the CDR3 begins or ends on the DNA, so no DNA is shown, and the CDR3 is as TCRdb lists it. The V gene is TRBV4-1, the J gene TRBJ1-1; the table assigns TRBD1, which was not confirmed against the DNA. The CDR3 region is 16 residues in length, termini included. CDR1 is MGHRA and CDR2 is YSYEKL in the germline V gene. Here the CDR3 reads CASSQGPGSGYTEAFL.

A word on this clonotype: Since no conserved phenylalanine or tryptophan closes the CDR3, a read error is the likely cause. The CDR3 sequence: CASSLGHGLTEAFY. Written as DNA, the CDR3 is TGTGCCAGCAGCTTAGGACACGGGCTCACTGAAGCTTTCTAT. The chain employs TRBV5-6 and TRBJ1-1; possible D gene TRBD1, 5 bases. This CDR3 is 14 amino acids long. Trimming left V 2 bases short and J 4 bases short, with 12 bases between. From germline, CDR1 is SGHDT and CDR2 YYEEEE.

As for this clonotype: The junction does not match germline at one end; this may be a read error. V is TRBV12-5 and J is TRBJ2-4, with D maybe TRBD2 (5 bases). Germline V CDR1 and CDR2: LGHNT, FRNRAP. CDR3 size: 17 residues. CDR3 nucleotides: TGTGCTAGTGGTTGGATCTCAGACCGTCTAGCCAAAAACGTTCAGTACTTC. The encoded protein is CASGWISDRLAKNVQYF.

Of note for this clonotype: The junction departs from germline at one end; a sequencing error may be responsible. J is TRBJ2-5 and V is TRBV11-2, with D perhaps matching TRBD1 (6 bases). The CDR3 runs 15 residues. The germline V gene encodes CDR1 SGHAT and CDR2 FQNNGV. The CDR3 bases are TGTGCCAGCTGCTTGGACCAGGGGAAACAAGAGACCCAGTACTTC. It codes for CASCLDQGKQETQYF.

Sample share makes this clonotype medium-sized. The chain uses TRBV11-2 and TRBJ2-2; 9 bases are shared with TRBD2. Trimming cost V 2 bases and J 2 bases; bases outside gene matches: 3. Germline loops: CDR1 SGHAT, CDR2 FQNNGV. The CDR3 contains 16 residues. Here the CDR3 reads CASSLRLADNTGELFF. CDR3 in DNA: TGTGCCAGCAGCTTACGACTAGCGGATAACACCGGGGAGCTGTTTTTT.

Turning to this clonotype: One end of the junction varies from germline; a read error may be responsible. The V gene is TRBV30, the J gene TRBJ1-6; D is ambiguous. This CDR3 is 13 amino acids long. The V gene's germline CDR1 is GTSNPN and CDR2 SVGIG (reference sequence). This chain's CDR3 is CACSEPLGSPLHF. The CDR3 nucleotides read TGTGCCTGTAGTGAACCACTCGGATCACCCCTCCACTTT.

Worth noting for this clonotype: The germline gene is not matched at one end of the junction; a read error may be the cause. V usage is TRBV11-2 and J usage is TRBJ2-2; D perhaps matches TRBD2 (5 bases). The CDR3 length is 15 residues. CDR1 and CDR2 (germline): SGHAT, FQNNGV. Written as DNA, the CDR3 is TGTGCCAGCAGCTTATTTAGTAGCGTCCCCGGTGAGCTGTTTTTT. The encoded protein is CASSLFSSVPGELFF.

The rearrangement joins TRBV7-2 to TRBJ2-3; either TRBD1 or TRBD2 may fit D (7 bases each). Trimming took off 5 bases at V and 4 bases at J, with 13 bases between the two ends. CDR3 length: 14 residues. Germline V gives CDR1 SGHTA, CDR2 FQGNSA. The CDR3 loop reads CASSQGGGSDTQYF. CDR3 bases: TGTGCCAGCAGCCAGGGGGGGGGGTCAGATACGCAGTATTTT. Filled out from reference TRBV7-2 and TRBJ2-3, the complete variable domain reads GAGVSQSPSNKVTEKGKDVELRCDPISGHTALYWYRQSLGQGLEFLIYFQGNSAPDKSGLPSDRFSAERTGGSVSTLTIQRTQQEDSAVYLCASSQGGGSDTQYFGPGTRLTVL.

For this clonotype: Given a much more abundant clone one base away, this may be a read error. This chain links TRBV5-4 with TRBJ1-1, with D maybe TRBD1 (6 bases). The CDR3 runs 13 residues. The germline V gene encodes CDR1 SGHNT and CDR2 YYREEE (reference sequence). The CDR3 nucleotides are TGTGCCAGCAGCTGGGGGCCGAACGCTGAAGCTTTCTTT. The encoded protein is CASSWGPNAEAFF. The full variable domain, completed using reference TRBV5-4 and TRBJ1-1, is ETGVTQSPTHLIKTRGQQVTLRCSSQSGHNTVSWYQQALGQGPQFIFQYYREEENGRGNFPPRFSGLQFPNYSSELNVNALELDDSALYLCASSWGPNAEAFFGQGTRLTVV.

This chain connects TRBV11-2 to TRBJ2-2, with unresolved D. Germline assignment: CDR1 SGHAT and CDR2 FQNNGV. CDR3 size: 15 residues. Trimming cost V 5 bases and J 8 bases, with 18 bases left between them. Written as DNA, the CDR3 is TGTGCCAGCAGCCCTCCTCAAGGATCGACAGGGGAGCTGTTTTTT. It encodes CASSPPQGSTGELFF.

This chain joins TRBV2 and TRBJ2-3, with 9 bases fitting TRBD2. This CDR3 has 16 amino acids. Germline CDR1 reads SNHLY; CDR2 reads FYNNEI. J gave up 3 bases and V 5 bases, and 9 bases lay outside the gene matches. CDR3 sequence reads: CASSRLAETSTDTQYF. Here the CDR3 DNA reads TGTGCCAGCAGTCGACTAGCGGAGACGAGTACAGATACGCAGTATTTT.

Regarding this clonotype: This may stem from a read error, because a much larger clone lies one nucleotide away. This chain links TRBV28 with TRBJ2-7; TRBD1 is a possible D gene (6 bases). Germline V gene data show CDR1 as MDHEN and CDR2 as SYDVKM. The CDR3 has 15 amino acids. The CDR3 sequence: CGSSQLQGRSYEQYF. Written as DNA, the CDR3 is TGTGGCAGCAGCCAACTACAGGGCCGCTCCTACGAGCAGTACTTC.

Notes on this clonotype: An end of the junction does not agree with germline; a read error may underlie this. The chain recombines TRBV29-1 with TRBJ2-7; no clear D. Germline values: CDR1 SQVTM, CDR2 ANQGSEA. The CDR3 spans 12 residues. CDR3 DNA sequence: TGCAGCGTTACTATTACCACCTACGAGCAGTGCTTC. Amino acids: CSVTITTYEQCF.